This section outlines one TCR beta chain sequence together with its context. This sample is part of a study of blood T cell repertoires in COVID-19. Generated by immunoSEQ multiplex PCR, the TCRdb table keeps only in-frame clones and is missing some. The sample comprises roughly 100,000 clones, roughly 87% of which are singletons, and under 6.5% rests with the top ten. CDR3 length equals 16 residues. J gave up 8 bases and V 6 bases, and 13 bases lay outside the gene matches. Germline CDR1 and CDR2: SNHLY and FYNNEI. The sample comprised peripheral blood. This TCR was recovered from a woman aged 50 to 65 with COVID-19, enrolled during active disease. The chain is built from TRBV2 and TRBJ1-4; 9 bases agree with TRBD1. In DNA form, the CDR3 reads TGTGCCAGCAGCGAAAACAGGGGACAGGGTTGGGAAAAACTGTTTTTT. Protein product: CASSENRGQGWEKLFF.